The clone carrying this T cell receptor (beta chain) has only a few counts. The data originate from a study of brain metastases from non-small cell lung cancer. TCRdb keeps only in-frame clones here, not all; method: immunoSEQ multiplex PCR. The table has 1,200 or so clones, around 85% seen once. The V gene's germline CDR1 is MGHRA and CDR2 YSYEKL. There are 11 residues in the CDR3. Trimming took off 5 bases at V and 1 base at J, with 2 bases between the two ends. This clonotype originated in a donor aged 40 or over with non-small cell lung cancer. Sequences were obtained from tumor-adjacent normal tissue. The chain joins TRBV4-1 to TRBJ2-5; no clear D. CDR3 residues: CASSVQETQYF. The CDR3 coding sequence is TGCGCCAGCAGCGTCCAAGAGACCCAGTACTTC.